The entry below describes one T cell receptor beta chain. Its cognate antigen is unknown. This record belongs to a study of cytomegalovirus exposure and HLA in healthy donors. Points from the study as a whole: The dataset shows that most TCR sequences were rare, while some public TCRs occurred in many donors. An apparent linkage of common viral pathogens to several of the most significant clusters emerged in a later analysis.

Germline CDR1 KGHSH, CDR2 LQKENI. V shed 1 base and J shed 0 bases, with 7 bases lying between them. The CDR3 runs to 15 residues. With 60 Vbeta and 13 Jbeta primers, the PCR was carried out. Data came from immunoSEQ multiplex PCR; TCRdb stores just in-frame clones and leaves some out. Among about 120,000 clones listed, 80% were seen once. The V and J genes are TRBV18 and TRBJ1-5; no reliable D call. This clonotype originated in a man aged 30 to 45 in good health and CMV-seronegative. The sequenced sample was PBMCs. The CDR3 sequence is CASSPLTGSNQPQHF. The DNA for the CDR3 is TGTGCCAGCTCACCACTGACGGGTAGCAATCAGCCCCAGCATTTT.